This T cell receptor (beta chain) came from a study of human T cells and chemical hapten exposure. About the study: Researchers reported sensitizing an approximately 2 cm by approximately 2 cm upper inner arm skin site with 2% DPC. Broader study findings: Among expanded TCRs, significantly more large CDR3 similarity clusters formed than among controls. High-frequency TCRs, those above 1 in 1000, stayed the same after DPC sensitization.

Specified time point: patch test 3, about 24 weeks after DPC sensitization. Treatment defined: therapeutic diphenylcyclopropenone sensitization with weekly scalp DPC. The V gene lost 6 bases and the J gene lost 6 bases, with 17 bases spanning the gap. The germline gives CDR1 MDHEN, CDR2 SYDVKM. There are 15 residues in the CDR3. This clonotype was counted between two and nine times. Its matching antigen is unknown. A single record per CDR3 protein comes from TCRdb applying MiXCR to the RACE reads. The sample carries fewer than 100,000 distinct CDR3 sequences, approximately 11% recorded once. The clonotype comes from a woman aged 25 to 39 with alopecia areata. Some clones in this sample may be carry-over from other donors' samples. Sequenced here: whole blood, sampled in connection with sensitization to the hapten diphenylcyclopropenone (DPC). The chain links TRBV28 to TRBJ2-2; perhaps TRBD1 as D (6 bases). Here the CDR3 reads CASRATGPGSGELFF. The CDR3 DNA reads TGTGCCAGCAGAGCGACAGGTCCTGGCTCCGGGGAGCTGTTTTTT.